The sequence of this TCR beta chain was determined in a study of CD8+ T cells in alopecia areata. In alopecia areata patients, both lesional scalp punch biopsies and peripheral blood were collected. Sorting of PBMCs yielded the CD4+ and CD8+ T cells. Per the germline V gene, CDR1 is SEHNR and CDR2 is FQNEAQ (reference sequence). V gave up 5 bases and J gave up 0 bases, with 14 bases separating them. The length of the CDR3 is 16 residues. This clone was seen a few times. RNA was isolated and reverse transcribed to cDNA, the sequencing template. Method: immunoSEQ multiplex PCR; TCRdb's copy keeps in-frame clones and lacks some. In the table there are about 140,000 clones, roughly 53% of which are singletons.

This sequence was found in a human donor with alopecia areata. This chain links TRBV7-9 with TRBJ1-3, with unresolved D. Specimen: CD4+ T cells sorted from blood, collected at week 0. The CDR3, as DNA: TGTGCCAGCAGCCTCCGGGATTCATCCTCTGGAAACACCATATATTTT. Its protein is CASSLRDSSSGNTIYF.